This TCR beta chain stems from a study of blood T cells in healthy people across ages. This clonotype was picked up a small number of times. The CDR3 has 13 amino acids. Germline CDR1 and CDR2: MNHEY and SVGAGI. Trimming stripped 2 bases from V and 6 bases from J, with 7 bases between. For the second PCR, which ran for about 7 to 11 cycles, a sample-barcoded 5' primer and a J-beta primer mix were used. TCRdb ran MiXCR on the 5' RACE reads and lists one entry per CDR3 protein. The repertoire has 450,000 to 700,000 distinct CDR3 sequences, approximately 25% of them found once; the top ten carry approximately 18%.

This TCR came from a woman aged 65 to 85 in good health. The sequenced sample consisted of blood. The J gene is TRBJ2-2, the V gene TRBV6-5; D remains ambiguous. DNA for the CDR3: TGTGCCAGCAGTTACGCTGGGTCCGGGGAGCTGTTTTTT. It specifies CASSYAGSGELFF.